These 8 T cell receptor beta chains were all obtained from the same sample, sequenced in a study of blood T cell repertoires in COVID-19. Method: immunoSEQ multiplex PCR; TCRdb's copy keeps in-frame clones and lacks some. In the table there are tens of thousands of clones, roughly 79% of which are singletons. The sequenced sample consisted of peripheral blood. Receptor source: a human donor in a cohort sampled during active COVID-19.

The V and J genes are TRBV19 and TRBJ1-5; 8 bases match TRBD1. CDR1 and CDR2 (germline): LNHDA, SQIVND (reference sequence). CDR3 length: 18 residues. With 3 bases clipped from V and 0 bases from J, the junction kept 10 bases outside the gene matches. The CDR3 region has the DNA TGTGCCAGTAGTATGTTGTACAGGGGGGCTTATAGCAATCAGCCCCAGCATTTT. It encodes CASSMLYRGAYSNQPQHF.

The count of this clone is one. The rearrangement uses TRBV6-5 and TRBJ2-7; tentatively, D is TRBD2 (5 bases). The CDR3 is 13 residues long. The germline V gene has CDR1 MNHEY and CDR2 SVGAGI. V was pared by 2 bases and J by 7 bases, with 12 bases between. CDR3 in DNA: TGTGCCAGCAGTTACGTGAGGGAGCGAGAGCAGTACTTC. Translated, it gives CASSYVREREQYF.

The J gene is TRBJ2-7, the V gene TRBV5-6; 9 nucleotides match TRBD1. The CDR3 is 15 residues long. CDR1 SGHDT and CDR2 YYEEEE come from the germline V gene. V gave up 4 bases and J gave up 3 bases; unmatched junction bases: 8. CDR3 sequence: CASSGMDRGHYEQYF. The CDR3 coding sequence is TGTGCCAGCAGCGGGATGGACAGGGGACACTACGAGCAGTACTTC. Together with reference TRBV5-6 and TRBJ2-7, the CDR3 gives the full variable domain: DAGVTQSPTHLIKTRGQQVTLRCSPKSGHDTVSWYQQALGQGPQFIFQYYEEEERQRGNFPDRFSGHQFPNYSSELNVNALLLGDSALYLCASSGMDRGHYEQYFGPGTRLTVT.

This rearrangement joins TRBV18 to TRBJ1-2; a possible D gene is TRBD1 (5 bases). Trimming removed 3 bases at V and 4 bases at J, with 9 bases between. The CDR3 is 13 amino acids. The germline V gene has CDR1 KGHSH and CDR2 LQKENI. CDR3 DNA: TGTGCCAGCTCACCTGACGACAGCTATGGCTACACCTTC. Protein product: CASSPDDSYGYTF.

The J gene is TRBJ1-5, the V gene TRBV7-9; a possible D gene is TRBD1 (5 bases). Per the germline V gene, CDR1 is SEHNR and CDR2 is FQNEAQ (reference sequence). The CDR3 has 14 residues. Trimming pared 5 bases from V and 6 bases from J, leaving 14 bases between. Here the CDR3 reads CASSESGPPQPQHF. CDR3 DNA sequence: TGTGCCAGCAGCGAGTCAGGGCCGCCTCAGCCCCAGCATTTT.

The chain is built from TRBV6-2 or TRBV6-3 and TRBJ2-7, with 11 bases matching TRBD2. J lost 6 bases, V lost 2 bases, and 15 bases had no gene match. From germline, CDR1 is MNHEY and CDR2 SVGEGT. The CDR3 length is 18 residues. CDR3 nucleotides: TGTGCCAGCAGTTACACGGGGAAGACTAGCGGGATATGGGGCGAGCAGTACTTC. It translates to CASSYTGKTSGIWGEQYF.

The chain is built from TRBV12-3 or TRBV12-4 and TRBJ1-1, with TRBD1 as a possible D gene (5 bases). The CDR3 loop spans 13 amino acids. Trimming took 5 bases from V and 4 from J, leaving 11 bases between them. CDR3 sequence reads: CASSPGQATEAFF. The CDR3 nucleotides are TGTGCCAGCAGTCCAGGGCAGGCCACTGAAGCTTTCTTT.

The rearrangement links TRBV6-5 to TRBJ1-5, with D perhaps matching TRBD1 (5 bases). Trimming took 2 bases from V and 2 from J, leaving 10 bases between them. Germline CDR1 MNHEY, CDR2 SVGAGI. This CDR3 has 15 residues. CDR3 coding DNA: TGTGCCAGCAGTTACCATGCGGGGGGCAATCAGCCCCAGCATTTT. This sequence encodes CASSYHAGGNQPQHF.